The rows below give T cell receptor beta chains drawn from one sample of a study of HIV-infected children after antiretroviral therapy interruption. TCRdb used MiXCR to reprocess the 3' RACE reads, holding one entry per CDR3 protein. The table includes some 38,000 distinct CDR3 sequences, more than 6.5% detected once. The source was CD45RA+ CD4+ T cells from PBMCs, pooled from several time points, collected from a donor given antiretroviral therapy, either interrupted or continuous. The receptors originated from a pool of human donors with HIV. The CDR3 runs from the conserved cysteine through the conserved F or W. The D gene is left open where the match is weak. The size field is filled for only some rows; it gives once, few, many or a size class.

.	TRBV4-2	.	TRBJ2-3	CASSQDYSDTQYF	TGTGCCAGCAGCCAAGACTATTCCGATACGCAGTATTTT
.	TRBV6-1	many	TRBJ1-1	CASSVQGWAEAFF	TGTGCCAGCAGTGTCCAGGGTTGGGCTGAAGCTTTCTTT
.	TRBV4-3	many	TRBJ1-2	CPSSQDEAAYGYTF	TGCCCCAGCAGCCAAGATGAGGCGGCCTATGGCTACACCTTC
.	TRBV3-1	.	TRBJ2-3	CASSQGPSRTDTQYF	TGTGCCAGCAGCCAAGGGCCCTCTAGAACAGATACGCAGTATTTT
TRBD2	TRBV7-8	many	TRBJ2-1	CASSLSSGGGRFVEQFF	TGTGCCAGCAGCTTATCTTCGGGGGGGGGCCGGTTTGTTGAGCAGTTCTTC
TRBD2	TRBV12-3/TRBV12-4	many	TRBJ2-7	CASSDWTRPSYEQYF	TGTGCCAGCAGCGACTGGACTAGGCCTTCCTACGAGCAGTACTTC
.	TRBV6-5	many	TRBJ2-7	CASSPHDRYEQYF	TGTGCCAGCAGCCCCCACGACCGCTACGAGCAGTACTTC
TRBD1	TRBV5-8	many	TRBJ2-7	CASITRLGTGANEQYF	TGTGCCAGCATAACCCGTCTGGGAACAGGGGCTAACGAGCAGTACTTC
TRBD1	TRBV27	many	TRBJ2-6	CASSPRAGGPISGANVLTF	TGTGCCAGCAGTCCGAGGGCAGGGGGCCCCATCTCTGGGGCCAACGTCCTGACTTTC
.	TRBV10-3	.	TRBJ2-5	CASGDDWGKDTQYF	TGTGCCAGCGGTGATGACTGGGGGAAAGACACCCAGTACTTT
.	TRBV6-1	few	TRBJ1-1	CASSSQPNTEAFF	TGTGCCAGCAGTTCACAACCGAACACTGAAGCTTTCTTT
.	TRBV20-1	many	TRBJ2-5	CSARQGTETQYF	TGCAGTGCTAGACAGGGTACAGAGACCCAGTACTTC
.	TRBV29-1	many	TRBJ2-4	CSSRTGVPQNTLYF	TGTAGTTCTAGGACTGGGGTTCCTCAAAACACCTTGTACTTT
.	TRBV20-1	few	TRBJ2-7	CSTSGGQLPYEQYF	TGCAGTACTTCAGGCGGACAATTACCCTACGAGCAGTACTTC
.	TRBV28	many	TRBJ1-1	CASAPPVASMNTEAFF	TGTGCCAGCGCTCCCCCGGTCGCCAGCATGAACACTGAAGCTTTCTTT
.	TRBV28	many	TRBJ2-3	CASSFRPGGYTDTQYF	TGTGCCAGCAGTTTTCGGCCGGGGGGCTACACAGATACGCAGTATTTT
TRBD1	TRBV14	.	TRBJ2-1	CASSQDLGQGYTEQFF	TGTGCCAGCAGCCAAGATTTAGGACAGGGGTACACTGAGCAGTTCTTC
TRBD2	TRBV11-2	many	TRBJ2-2	CASSPGGGLPSTGELFF	TGTGCCAGCAGCCCCGGGGGAGGGCTACCGAGCACCGGGGAGCTGTTTTTT
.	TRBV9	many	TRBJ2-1	CASSVDGSYNEQFF	TGTGCCAGCAGCGTAGATGGATCCTACAATGAGCAGTTCTTC
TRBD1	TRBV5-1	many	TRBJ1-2	CASRTKSPGQGDGYTF	TGCGCCAGCAGAACGAAATCGCCGGGACAGGGGGATGGCTACACCTTC
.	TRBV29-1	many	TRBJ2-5	CSVDEQLGREETQYF	TGCAGCGTTGATGAACAGCTAGGACGCGAGGAGACCCAGTACTTC
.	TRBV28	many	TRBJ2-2	CASSWTAGFNTGELFF	TGTGCCAGCAGTTGGACCGCCGGGTTTAACACCGGGGAGCTGTTTTTT
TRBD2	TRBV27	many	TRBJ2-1	CASSSLGLAGGNEQFF	TGTGCCAGCAGTTCGCTGGGACTAGCGGGCGGAAATGAGCAGTTCTTC
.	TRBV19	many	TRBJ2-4	CASSRLGGQNTLYF	TGTGCCAGCAGTAGACTGGGGGGTCAAAACACCTTGTACTTT
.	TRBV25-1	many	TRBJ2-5	CASSEGGSQYF	TGTGCCAGCAGTGAAGGAGGGAGCCAGTACTTC
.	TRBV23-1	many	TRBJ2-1	CASSQSVFSYNEQFF	TGCGCCAGCAGTCAATCGGTATTCTCCTACAATGAGCAGTTCTTC
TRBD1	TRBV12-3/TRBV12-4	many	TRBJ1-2	CASSFLTGGDYGYTF	TGTGCCAGCAGTTTTTTAACAGGGGGTGACTATGGCTACACCTTC
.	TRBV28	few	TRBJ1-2	CASSFLNYGYTF	TGTGCCAGCAGTTTCCTTAACTATGGCTACACCTTC
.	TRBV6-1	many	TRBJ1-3	CASRPYSGNTIYF	TGTGCCAGCAGGCCCTACTCTGGAAACACCATATATTTT